These 8 T cell receptor beta chains were all obtained from the same sample, sequenced in a study of T and B cells in COVID-19 patients. Multiplex PCR with BIOMED2 TRB-A/B primer pools amplified TRB rearrangements. One entry per CDR3 protein results from TCRdb running MiXCR on the multiplex PCR reads. Of about 27,000 distinct CDR3 sequences listed, approximately 30% are singletons. From blood, roughly 220-550 ng of genomic DNA served as TRB template. Input material: blood. These receptors originate from a human donor who had recovered from COVID-19.

This chain uses TRBV6-4 with TRBJ2-3, with TRBD2 matching 10 bases. The J segment lost 2 bases and the V segment lost 0 bases, leaving 2 bases of the junction unmatched. Germline V lookup: CDR1 MRHNA, CDR2 SNTAGT. This CDR3 is built from 16 residues. CDR3 amino acids: CASSDSAGGPTDTQYF. The CDR3, as DNA: TGTGCCAGCAGTGACTCAGCGGGAGGGCCCACAGATACGCAGTATTTT.

In nucleotides, the CDR3 is TGTGCCAGCAGCCAGGGACTAGCGGGAACGGTTGAGCAGTTCTTC. Its translation: CASSQGLAGTVEQFF. The V gene is TRBV4-2, the J gene TRBJ2-1; 13 positions agree with TRBD2. Germline V gene data show CDR1 as LGHNA and CDR2 as YNFKEQ. CDR3 length: 15 residues. V shed 3 bases, J shed 9 bases, and the junction held 5 bases outside the gene matches.

In DNA, the CDR3 is TGTGCCAGCAGCTTGTCCGTCTCTGGAAACACCATATATTTT. Protein product: CASSLSVSGNTIYF. The rearrangement links TRBV5-6 to TRBJ1-3; no clear D. The germline V gene has CDR1 SGHDT and CDR2 YYEEEE. The CDR3 spans 14 residues. V was shortened by 1 base and J by 0 bases, with 5 bases between the two germline ends. Variable domain in full (rest from reference TRBV5-6 and TRBJ1-3): DAGVTQSPTHLIKTRGQQVTLRCSPKSGHDTVSWYQQALGQGPQFIFQYYEEEERQRGNFPDRFSGHQFPNYSSELNVNALLLGDSALYLCASSLSVSGNTIYFGEGSWLTVV.

This clonotype was seen only a few times. The gene calls are TRBV6-5 and TRBJ1-1; no reliable D call. V gave up 0 bases and J gave up 0 bases, with 8 bases separating them. The CDR3 is made up of 15 amino acids. Germline CDR1 MNHEY, CDR2 SVGAGI. The CDR3 is CASSYSTMMNTEAFF. In DNA form, the CDR3 reads TGTGCCAGCAGTTACTCGACTATGATGAACACTGAAGCTTTCTTT.

The table lists this clonotype with a few counts. The chain employs TRBV18 and TRBJ2-2, with a possible D match to TRBD2 (5 bases). CDR1 is KGHSH, CDR2 LQKENI, per germline. The CDR3 length is 16 residues. The V gene lost 4 bases and the J gene lost 1 base, with 13 bases spanning the gap. DNA for the CDR3: TGTGCCAGCTCACTTCTCGGGAATCTGAACACCGGGGAGCTGTTTTTT. Its protein product is CASSLLGNLNTGELFF.

In its sample, this clonotype was seen a few times. V is TRBV5-5 and J is TRBJ2-7; the D is unclear. V was shortened by 6 bases and J by 3 bases, with 13 bases between the two germline ends. The CDR3 runs 13 residues. Per the germline V gene, CDR1 is SGHKS and CDR2 is YYEKEE (reference sequence). CDR3 sequence (DNA): TGTGCCAGCACCGGCAACAGCATCTACGAGCAGTACTTC. Its protein product is CASTGNSIYEQYF.

A few counts support this clonotype. The chain is built from TRBV15 and TRBJ1-5; 7 nucleotides align to TRBD1. The CDR3 runs 17 residues. Germline values: CDR1 LNHNV, CDR2 YYDKDF (reference sequence). V shed 3 bases and J 4 bases; nucleotides not matched to a gene: 12. CDR3 in amino acids: CATSRPGQTERNQPQHF. CDR3 DNA sequence: TGTGCCACCAGCAGGCCGGGACAGACGGAGAGAAATCAGCCCCAGCATTTT.

The chain couples TRBV12-3 or TRBV12-4 to TRBJ2-7; TRBD2 agrees at 9 bases. The junction had 5 bases not matched to a gene; V was cut back by 3 bases and J by 5 bases. This CDR3 is built from 14 residues. The CDR3 here is CASSLRGGIHEQYF. CDR3 in DNA: TGTGCCAGCAGTTTGCGGGGGGGAATCCACGAGCAGTACTTC.